The subject of this entry is one T cell receptor (beta chain). What it binds is not known. Investigators isolated RNA and reverse transcribed it into cDNA to act as the sequencing template. The assay was immunoSEQ multiplex PCR, and TCRdb's table has in-frame clones only and misses some. The sample gives some 110,000 clones, 55% to 80% of which show up once; approximately 2.6% is in the top ten. The sample is drawn from a study of CD8+ T cells in alopecia areata. The study, taken as a whole, reports: Clonality in lesional scalp, especially alopecia totalis/universalis, exceeded that of normal scalp. With patients, TCR sharing proved less clear than in mice, a difference possibly related to HLA.

This CDR3 comprises 17 residues. V was cut by 1 base and J by 8 bases, with 23 bases left in between. Germline V lookup: CDR1 MDHEN, CDR2 SYDVKM. Sequenced: CD4+ T cells sorted from blood. The TCR was taken from a human donor in good health. The chain couples TRBV28 to TRBJ1-2; D ambiguous. CDR3 sequence: CASSLFSFAQTKGGYTF. The DNA for the CDR3 is TGTGCCAGCAGTTTATTCTCGTTTGCCCAAACCAAAGGGGGCTACACCTTC.